This T cell receptor beta chain comes out of a study of blood T cell repertoires in COVID-19. As originally analysed: How many nucleated cells were present was estimated from reference gene primer amplification. Some clones are missing from TCRdb's copy, which holds only in-frame ones; the method was immunoSEQ multiplex PCR. The V and J calls and clone size were taken over from that table, and D and trimming were inferred from the DNA. This sample has roughly 400,000 clones, with 91% found just once. This CDR3 region has 14 residues. Germline V gene lookup returns CDR1 MNHEY and CDR2 SVGAGI. Trimming cost V 0 bases and J 8 bases, with 13 bases left between them. Everyone who took part was roughly 18 to 89 years old, and they came from 24 US areas. The study assigned cohorts using participant-reported clinical history. Before they entered the study, exposed participants had met a COVID-19 case within 2 weeks.

This receptor was obtained from a woman aged 40 to 55 who had been exposed to COVID-19. The sequencing sample was made of PBMCs or T cells enriched from blood (not recorded which). The V call is TRBV6-5, the J call TRBJ1-2; a weak D match, TRBD1 (5 bases). CDR3 nucleotides: TGTGCCAGCAGTTACTCGGCAGACCAGGGAGGCTACACCTTC. Residues: CASSYSADQGGYTF.